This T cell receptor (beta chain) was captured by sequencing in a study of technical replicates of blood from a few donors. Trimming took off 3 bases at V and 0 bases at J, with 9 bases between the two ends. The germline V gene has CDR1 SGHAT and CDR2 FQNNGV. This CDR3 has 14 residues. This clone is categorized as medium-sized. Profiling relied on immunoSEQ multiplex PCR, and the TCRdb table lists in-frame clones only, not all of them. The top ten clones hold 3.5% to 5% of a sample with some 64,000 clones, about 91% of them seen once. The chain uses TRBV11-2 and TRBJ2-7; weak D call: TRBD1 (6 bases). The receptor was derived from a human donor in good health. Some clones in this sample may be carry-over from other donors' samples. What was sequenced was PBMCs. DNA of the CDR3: TGTGCCAGCAGCTTTCGGGACATCTCCTACGAGCAGTACTTC. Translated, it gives CASSFRDISYEQYF.